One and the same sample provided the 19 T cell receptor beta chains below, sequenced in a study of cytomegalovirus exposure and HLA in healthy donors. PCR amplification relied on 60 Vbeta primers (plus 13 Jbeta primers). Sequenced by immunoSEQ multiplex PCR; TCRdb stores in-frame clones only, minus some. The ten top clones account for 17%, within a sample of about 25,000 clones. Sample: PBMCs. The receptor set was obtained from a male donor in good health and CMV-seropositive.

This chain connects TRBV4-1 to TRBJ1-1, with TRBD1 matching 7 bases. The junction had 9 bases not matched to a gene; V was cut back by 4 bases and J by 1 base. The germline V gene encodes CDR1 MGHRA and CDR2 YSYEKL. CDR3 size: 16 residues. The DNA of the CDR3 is TGCGCCAGCAGCCGAGGGACAGCCCCGGCGAACACTGAAGCTTTCTTT. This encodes CASSRGTAPANTEAFF.

CDR3 DNA sequence: TGCGCCAGCAGCCCTTCTGCAGGCATGAACACTGAAGCTTTCTTT. Encoded protein: CASSPSAGMNTEAFF. This chain links TRBV5-1 with TRBJ1-1; D is unresolved. Per germline, CDR1 SGHRS and CDR2 YFSETQ. This CDR3 has 15 amino acids. V lost 4 bases to trimming and J lost 0 bases, with 13 bases between them.

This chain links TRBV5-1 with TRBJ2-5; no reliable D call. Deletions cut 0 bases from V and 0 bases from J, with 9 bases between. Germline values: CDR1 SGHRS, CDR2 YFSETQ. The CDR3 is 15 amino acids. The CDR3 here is CASSLEAGYQETQYF. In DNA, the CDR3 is TGCGCCAGCAGCTTGGAGGCCGGGTACCAAGAGACCCAGTACTTC.

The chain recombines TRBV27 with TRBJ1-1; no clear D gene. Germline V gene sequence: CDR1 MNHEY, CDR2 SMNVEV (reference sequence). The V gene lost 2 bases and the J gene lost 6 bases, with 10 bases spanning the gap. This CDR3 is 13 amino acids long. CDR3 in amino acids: CASSLVWEAEAFF. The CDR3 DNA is TGTGCCAGCAGTTTAGTCTGGGAGGCTGAAGCTTTCTTT.

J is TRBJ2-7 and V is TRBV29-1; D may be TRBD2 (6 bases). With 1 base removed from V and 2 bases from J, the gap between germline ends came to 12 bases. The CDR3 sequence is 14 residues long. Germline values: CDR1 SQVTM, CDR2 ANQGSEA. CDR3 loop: CSVEGSGFPYEQYF. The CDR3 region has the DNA TGCAGCGTTGAAGGCAGCGGGTTCCCCTACGAGCAGTACTTC.

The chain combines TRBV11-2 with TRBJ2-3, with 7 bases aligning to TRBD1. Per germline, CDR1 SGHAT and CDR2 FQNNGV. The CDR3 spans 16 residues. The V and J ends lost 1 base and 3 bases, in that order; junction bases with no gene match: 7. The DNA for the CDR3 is TGTGCCAGCAGCTTAGCGAGGGACAGAGTAACAGATACGCAGTATTTT. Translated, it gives CASSLARDRVTDTQYF.

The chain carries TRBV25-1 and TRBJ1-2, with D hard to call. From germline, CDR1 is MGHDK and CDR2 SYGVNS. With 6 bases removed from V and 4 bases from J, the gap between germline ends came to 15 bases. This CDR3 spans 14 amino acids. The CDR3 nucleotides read TGTGCCAGCAGCGGAGGGCCTGATGTCTATGGCTACACCTTC. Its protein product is CASSGGPDVYGYTF.

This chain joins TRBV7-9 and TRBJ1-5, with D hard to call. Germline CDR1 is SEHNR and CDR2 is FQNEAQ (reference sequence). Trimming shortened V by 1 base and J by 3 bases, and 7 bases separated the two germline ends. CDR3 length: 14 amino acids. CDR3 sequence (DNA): TGTGCCAGCAGCTTAGACGGGTTCAATCAGCCCCAGCATTTT. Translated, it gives CASSLDGFNQPQHF.

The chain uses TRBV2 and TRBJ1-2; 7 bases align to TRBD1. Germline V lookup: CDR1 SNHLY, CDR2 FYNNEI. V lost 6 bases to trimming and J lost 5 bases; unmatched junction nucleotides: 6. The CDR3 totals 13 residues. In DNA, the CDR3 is TGTGCCAGCAGCACCCAGGGGGATTATGGCTACACCTTC. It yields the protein CASSTQGDYGYTF.

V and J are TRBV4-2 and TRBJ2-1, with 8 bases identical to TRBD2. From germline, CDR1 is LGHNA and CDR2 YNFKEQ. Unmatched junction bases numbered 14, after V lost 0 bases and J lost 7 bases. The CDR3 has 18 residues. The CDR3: CASSQEPPSAGVVNEQFF. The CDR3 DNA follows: TGTGCCAGCAGCCAAGAGCCCCCTTCAGCGGGAGTTGTGAATGAGCAGTTCTTC.

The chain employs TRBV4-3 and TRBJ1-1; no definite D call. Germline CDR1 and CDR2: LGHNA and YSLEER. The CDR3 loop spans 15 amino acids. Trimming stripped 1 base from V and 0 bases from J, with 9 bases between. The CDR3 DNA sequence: TGCGCCAGCAGCCAAGCATTTCTACTGAACACTGAAGCTTTCTTT. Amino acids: CASSQAFLLNTEAFF.

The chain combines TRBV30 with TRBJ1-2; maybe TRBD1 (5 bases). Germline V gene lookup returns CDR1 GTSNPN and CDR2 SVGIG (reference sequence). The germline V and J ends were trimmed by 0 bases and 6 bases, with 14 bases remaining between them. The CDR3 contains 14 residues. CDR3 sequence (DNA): TGTGCCTGGAGTGTACTCTCGTGGGGCCATGGCTACACCTTC. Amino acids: CAWSVLSWGHGYTF.

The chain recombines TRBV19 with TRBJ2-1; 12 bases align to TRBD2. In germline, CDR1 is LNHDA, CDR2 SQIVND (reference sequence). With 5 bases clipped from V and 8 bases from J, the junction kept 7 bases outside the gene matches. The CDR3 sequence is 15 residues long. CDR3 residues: CASSYLAGGPDEQFF. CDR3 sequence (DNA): TGTGCCAGTAGTTATCTAGCGGGAGGGCCGGATGAGCAGTTCTTC.

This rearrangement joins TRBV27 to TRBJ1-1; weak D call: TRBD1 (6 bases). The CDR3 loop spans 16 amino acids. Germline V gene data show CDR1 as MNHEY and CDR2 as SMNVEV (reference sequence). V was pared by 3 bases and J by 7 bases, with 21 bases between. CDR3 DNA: TGTGCCAGCAGTTTGACAGGCCGGATAGGTAGTGGTGAAGCTTTCTTT. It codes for CASSLTGRIGSGEAFF.

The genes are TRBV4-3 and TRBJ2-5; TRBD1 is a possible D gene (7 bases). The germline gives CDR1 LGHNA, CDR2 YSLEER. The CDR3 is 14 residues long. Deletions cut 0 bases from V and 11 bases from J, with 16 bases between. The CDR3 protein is CASSQERGHREQYF. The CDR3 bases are TGCGCCAGCAGCCAAGAAAGGGGGCATCGGGAGCAGTACTTC.

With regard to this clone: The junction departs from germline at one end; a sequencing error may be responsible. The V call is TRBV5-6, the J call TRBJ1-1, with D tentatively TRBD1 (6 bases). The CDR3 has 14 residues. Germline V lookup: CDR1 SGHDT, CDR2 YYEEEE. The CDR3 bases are TGTGCCAGCAGCTTGGCCGCAGGGGCCACTGAAGATTTCTTT. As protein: CASSLAAGATEDFF.

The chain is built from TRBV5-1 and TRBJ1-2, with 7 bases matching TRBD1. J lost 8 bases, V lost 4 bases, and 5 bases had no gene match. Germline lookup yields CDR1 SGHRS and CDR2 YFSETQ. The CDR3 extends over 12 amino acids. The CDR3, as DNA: TGCGCCAGCAGCGCGGGACAGCTGGGCTACACCTTC. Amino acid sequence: CASSAGQLGYTF.

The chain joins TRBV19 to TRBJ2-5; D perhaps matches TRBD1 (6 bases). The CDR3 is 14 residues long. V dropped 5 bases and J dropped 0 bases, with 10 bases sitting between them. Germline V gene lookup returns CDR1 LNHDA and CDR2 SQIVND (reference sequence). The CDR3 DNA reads TGTGCCAGTAGTCCCACAGGGTACCAAGAGACCCAGTACTTC. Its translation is CASSPTGYQETQYF.

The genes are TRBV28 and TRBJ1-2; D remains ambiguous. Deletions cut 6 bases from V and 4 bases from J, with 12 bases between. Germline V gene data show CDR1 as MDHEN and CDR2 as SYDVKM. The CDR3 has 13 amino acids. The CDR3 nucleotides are TGTGCCAGCAGCTCTCAGGCTACCTATGGCTACACCTTC. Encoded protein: CASSSQATYGYTF.